These 15 T cell receptor beta chains came from one sample sequenced in a study of brain T cells in children with intractable seizures. The method was immunoSEQ multiplex PCR; TCRdb's version includes in-frame clones alone and lacks a portion of them. The table lists around 38,000 clones, roughly 90% of them singletons. Sequencing was performed on peripheral blood, taken at surgery. The receptors were gathered from a girl aged 2-10 years with tuberous sclerosis and intractable seizures.

This chain links TRBV5-8 with TRBJ2-7; D is unresolved. Trimming took 1 base from V and 1 from J, leaving 6 bases between them. The germline V gene has CDR1 SGHTS and CDR2 YDEGEE. This CDR3 has 13 residues. CDR3 coding DNA: TGTGCCAGCAGCTTGACAGATTCCTACGAGCAGTACGTC. Translated: CASSLTDSYEQYV.

The rearrangement links TRBV27 to TRBJ2-5, with 9 bases lining up with TRBD2. The trim removed 5 bases at V and 1 base at J, leaving 8 bases unmatched. The length of the CDR3 is 16 residues. CDR1 is MNHEY, CDR2 SMNVEV, per germline (reference sequence). The CDR3 DNA reads TGTGCCAGCAGTGACGGGACTAGCAACTTCCAAGAGACCCAGTACTTC. Amino acids: CASSDGTSNFQETQYF.

The rearrangement uses TRBV9 and TRBJ2-3, with 7 bases that match TRBD1. The junction had 13 bases not matched to a gene; V was cut back by 1 base and J by 5 bases. The CDR3 is 17 amino acids. CDR1 and CDR2 from the germline V gene are SGDLS and YYNGEE. CDR3 in DNA: TGTGCCAGCAGCGTATATGGGAACAGGGGAAAGGGAGATACGCAGTATTTT. The encoded protein is CASSVYGNRGKGDTQYF.

The chain carries TRBV24-1 and TRBJ2-7; 9 bases are a match to TRBD1. The V gene end was trimmed by 2 bases and the J gene end by 5 bases; junction bases not matched to a gene: 3. CDR3 length equals 14 residues. The germline CDR1 and CDR2 sequences are KGHDR and SFDVKD. For the CDR3, the DNA is TGTGCCACCAGTGATTCTGGACAGGGGAACGAGCAGTACTTC. The encoded protein is CATSDSGQGNEQYF.

V and J are TRBV6-5 and TRBJ2-5, with 8 bases that match TRBD1. This CDR3 is 13 amino acids long. Trimming took 6 bases from V and 5 from J; bases not matched to a gene: 5. CDR1 is MNHEY and CDR2 is SVGAGI in the germline V gene. The CDR3 DNA sequence: TGTGCCAGCAGGATGACAGGGGTGGAGACCCAGTACTTC. Protein: CASRMTGVETQYF.

The CDR3 DNA reads TGTGCCAGCAACGAGCGGGACGTATTAGGCGAGCAGTACTTC. Its protein product is CASNERDVLGEQYF. The chain links TRBV9 to TRBJ2-7; 7 nucleotides match TRBD2. The V gene end was trimmed by 6 bases and the J gene end by 6 bases; junction bases not matched to a gene: 12. CDR1 and CDR2 from the germline V gene are SGDLS and YYNGEE. The CDR3 length is 14 residues.

This clone occurred once. This sequence joins TRBV9 and TRBJ2-5, with a possible D match to TRBD2 (5 bases). Germline-derived CDR1 and CDR2 are SGDLS and YYNGEE. V lost 4 bases and J 2 bases, leaving 12 bases between the germline ends. The CDR3 contains 14 residues. CDR3 DNA: TGTGCCAGCAGCCTAGCTCGGGGTCAAGAGACCCAGTACTTC. This translates into CASSLARGQETQYF.

This chain links TRBV3-1 (or the pseudogene TRBV3-2) with TRBJ1-2; D might be TRBD1 (5 bases). The germline CDR1 and CDR2 sequences are LGHDT and YNNKEL (reference sequence). The CDR3 contains 16 residues. V was cut by 1 base and J by 4 bases, with 16 bases left in between. CDR3 coding DNA: TGTGCCAGCAGCCAAGGCACATGGGGGGAAATCTATGGCTACACCTTC. Protein sequence: CASSQGTWGEIYGYTF.

The chain recombines TRBV10-2 with TRBJ1-2; 8 positions match TRBD1. CDR1 and CDR2 from the germline V gene are WSHSY and SAAADI. V trimming: 7 bases; J trimming: 9 bases; junction bases outside the gene matches: 16. The CDR3 totals 15 residues. The CDR3 sequence is CASTKDRAPLSSYTF. CDR3 DNA: TGCGCCAGCACCAAGGACAGGGCCCCCCTGTCGAGCTACACCTTC.

This chain joins TRBV11-2 and TRBJ2-7; no clear D gene. The CDR3 loop spans 13 amino acids. The ends were cut back, 6 bases at V and 2 bases at J, with 11 bases in the middle. The germline V gene encodes CDR1 SGHAT and CDR2 FQNNGV. The CDR3 reads CASSSGPTYEQYF. The CDR3 bases are TGTGCCAGCAGTAGTGGACCGACCTACGAGCAGTACTTC.

The chain recombines TRBV6-4 with TRBJ1-4; D is perhaps TRBD1 (6 bases). CDR1 is MRHNA, CDR2 SNTAGT, per germline. V was pared by 7 bases and J by 5 bases, with 26 bases between. The CDR3 spans 18 residues. The CDR3 reads CASTLSPNHRALNEKLFF. The CDR3 coding sequence is TGTGCCAGCACCCTAAGCCCCAACCACAGGGCCCTAAATGAAAAACTGTTTTTT.

The J gene is TRBJ2-3, the V gene TRBV6-4, with 8 bases fitting TRBD1. The germline V gene has CDR1 MRHNA and CDR2 SNTAGT. CDR3 length: 16 amino acids. J lost 1 base, V lost 5 bases, and 8 bases had no gene match. CDR3 sequence: CASSRTGGGGTDTQYF. CDR3 DNA: TGTGCCAGCAGTCGAACAGGGGGAGGAGGCACAGATACGCAGTATTTT.

The rearrangement links TRBV4-1 to TRBJ1-1, with a tentative D call TRBD1 (5 bases). V lost 4 bases and J 6 bases, leaving 15 bases between the germline ends. This CDR3 is 14 amino acids long. Germline CDR1 and CDR2: MGHRA and YSYEKL. In DNA form, the CDR3 reads TGCGCCAGCAGCCTGGACAATTTGAGACCTGAAGCTTTCTTT. This gives the protein CASSLDNLRPEAFF.

The chain carries TRBV11-2 and TRBJ1-5; 7 bases map to TRBD1. The CDR3 is made up of 15 amino acids. CDR1 and CDR2 from the germline V gene are SGHAT and FQNNGV. V dropped 1 base and J dropped 1; count of bases not matched to a gene: 1. The CDR3 spells CASSLGDRSNQPQHF. CDR3 coding DNA: TGTGCCAGCAGCTTAGGGGACAGAAGCAATCAGCCCCAGCATTTT.

This clone appeared a few times. The same CDR3 is also encoded by other DNA sequences in this sample. V and J are TRBV5-1 and TRBJ1-1, with unresolved D. The germline gives CDR1 SGHRS, CDR2 YFSETQ. The CDR3 is made up of 13 amino acids. The V gene lost 0 bases and the J gene lost 1 base, with 4 bases spanning the gap. CDR3 bases: TGCGCCAGCAGCTTGGGAGGGAACACTGAAGCTTTCTTT. It translates to CASSLGGNTEAFF. The variable domain in full, completed from reference TRBV5-1 and TRBJ1-1, reads KAGVTQTPRYLIKTRGQQVTLSCSPISGHRSVSWYQQTPGQGLQFLFEYFSETQRNKGNFPGRFSGRQFSNSRSEMNVSTLELGDSALYLCASSLGGNTEAFFGQGTRLTVV.